The 23 T cell receptor beta chains below all came from one sample that was sequenced in a study of sequential checkpoint blockade in melanoma. Assay: immunoSEQ multiplex PCR; the TCRdb copy retains only in-frame clones and omits some. The data show fewer than 4,500 clones, 23% seen once. Treatment meaning: randomized to nivolumab then ipilimumab (arm A) or the reverse (arm B). The sample in question was tumor tissue (inferred from file names), obtained from a patient given nivolumab and ipilimumab in sequence. These TCRs come from a human donor with melanoma.

The V gene is TRBV6-8, the J gene TRBJ2-4; possibly TRBD1 for D (6 bases). Germline loops: CDR1 MNHGY, CDR2 SAAAGT. This CDR3 has 12 residues. V was clipped by 5 bases and J by 8 bases, with 10 bases between them. Written as DNA, the CDR3 is TGTGCCAGCAGTACAGGGTGGGACATTCAGTACTTC. Amino acid sequence: CASSTGWDIQYF.

The chain employs TRBV5-1 and TRBJ1-1, with TRBD1 identical over 8 bases. This CDR3 is built from 15 residues. Trimming cost V 2 bases and J 1 base; bases outside gene matches: 4. The germline V gene encodes CDR1 SGHRS and CDR2 YFSETQ. The CDR3: CASSFAGQGNTEAFF. The CDR3 region has the DNA TGCGCCAGCAGCTTTGCAGGACAGGGGAACACTGAAGCTTTCTTT.

This clone appeared a few times. V gene TRBV15 combines with J gene TRBJ1-1; D remains ambiguous. V was pared by 1 base and J by 0 bases, with 9 bases between. Germline assignment: CDR1 LNHNV and CDR2 YYDKDF (reference sequence). This CDR3 comprises 15 residues. Written as DNA, the CDR3 is TGTGCCACCAGCAGAGGAGGGTCTTTGAACACTGAAGCTTTCTTT. Translating gives CATSRGGSLNTEAFF.

This clone came up a few times. This chain links TRBV6-8 with TRBJ1-2, with D hard to call. The CDR3 sequence is 16 residues long. The germline CDR1 and CDR2 sequences are MNHGY and SAAAGT. Trimming cost V 7 bases and J 4 bases, with 22 bases left between them. The CDR3 reads CASTERLTGNSYGYTF. In nucleotides, the CDR3 is TGTGCCAGCACTGAGCGGCTAACGGGGAATAGCTATGGCTACACCTTC.

In its sample, this clone was seen a few times. This chain's CDR3 is CASSSSDRAGYEQYF. CDR3 in DNA: TGTGCCAGCAGTTCCTCGGACAGGGCAGGCTACGAGCAGTACTTC. The chain uses TRBV6-8 and TRBJ2-7; 8 bases fit TRBD1. Per germline, CDR1 MNHGY and CDR2 SAAAGT. The ends lost 4 bases at V and 3 bases at J; junction bases unmatched: 8. The CDR3 is made up of 15 amino acids.

The chain couples TRBV19 to TRBJ2-2; D possibly corresponds to TRBD1 (6 bases). Trimming took 1 base from V and 4 from J, leaving 10 bases between them. Germline-derived CDR1 and CDR2 are LNHDA and SQIVND (reference sequence). The CDR3 consists of 15 residues. CDR3 bases: TGTGCCAGTAGTATAGGCAGGACAGTCACCGGGGAGCTGTTTTTT. This sequence encodes CASSIGRTVTGELFF.

The sample holds a few counts of this clone. V gene TRBV28 combines with J gene TRBJ2-7; D call uncertain. The length of the CDR3 is 15 residues. CDR1 is MDHEN, CDR2 SYDVKM, per germline. Deletions cut 6 bases from V and 0 bases from J, with 15 bases between. CDR3 region: CASSSPSGASYEQYF. CDR3 DNA sequence: TGTGCCAGCAGCTCCCCTAGTGGCGCCTCCTACGAGCAGTACTTC.

The rearrangement uses TRBV6-8 and TRBJ1-2, with D uncertain. The CDR3 is 12 amino acids. Germline assignment: CDR1 MNHGY and CDR2 SAAAGT. V lost 10 bases and J 4 bases, leaving 13 bases between the germline ends. CDR3 bases: TGTGCCACCTGGGCTCACAGCTATGGCTACACCTTC. As protein: CATWAHSYGYTF.

This rearrangement joins TRBV12-5 to TRBJ2-3, with 9 positions matching TRBD2. There are 14 residues in the CDR3. In germline, CDR1 is LGHNT, CDR2 FRNRAP. Unmatched junction bases numbered 5, after V lost 6 bases and J lost 4 bases. CDR3 region: CASGNGLAPDTQYF. The CDR3, as DNA: TGTGCTAGTGGGAATGGACTAGCGCCAGATACGCAGTATTTT. The full variable domain, its missing parts supplied by reference TRBV12-5 and TRBJ2-3, is DARVTQTPRHKVTEMGQEVTMRCQPILGHNTVFWYRQTMMQGLELLAYFRNRAPLDDSGMPKDRFSAEMPDATLATLKIQPSEPRDSAVYFCASGNGLAPDTQYFGPGTRLTVL.

This clone was counted only a few times. V gene TRBV6-7 combines with J gene TRBJ2-1, with 7 bases that match TRBD2. TRBV6-7 is filed as an ORF, its function uncertain. Trimming took 11 bases from V and 10 from J; bases not matched to a gene: 8. The CDR3 sequence is 11 residues long. The CDR3 DNA reads as TGTGCCTGCGGACTAGTCAAGGAGCAGTTCTTC. Translated, it gives CACGLVKEQFF.

The chain carries TRBV9 and TRBJ2-3; D possibly uses TRBD1 or TRBD2 (6 bases each). This CDR3 spans 17 amino acids. Trimming stripped 0 bases from V and 4 bases from J, with 18 bases between. Per germline, CDR1 SGDLS and CDR2 YYNGEE. In nucleotides, the CDR3 is TGTGCCAGCAGCGTAGAAGGGGGGCTAGCAGGCGCAGATACGCAGTATTTT. It codes for CASSVEGGLAGADTQYF. Full variable domain (remainder filled in from reference TRBV9 and TRBJ2-3): DSGVTQTPKHLITATGQRVTLRCSPRSGDLSVYWYQQSLDQGLQFLIQYYNGEERAKGNILERFSAQQFPDLHSELNLSSLELGDSALYFCASSVEGGLAGADTQYFGPGTRLTVL.

This clone was observed a handful of times. The chain joins TRBV6-8 to TRBJ2-7; D is unclear. Germline V gene sequence: CDR1 MNHGY, CDR2 SAAAGT. The CDR3 is 12 residues long. V was shortened by 8 bases and J by 4 bases, with 12 bases between the two germline ends. DNA of the CDR3: TGTGCCAGCGCCCGTAGAACGTACGAGCAGTACTTC. This encodes CASARRTYEQYF.

Judged by abundance, this clone is medium-sized. The V call is TRBV6-8, the J call TRBJ1-2; D is unresolved. Trimming took off 7 bases at V and 4 bases at J, with 13 bases between the two ends. In germline, CDR1 is MNHGY, CDR2 SAAAGT. This CDR3 has 13 residues. This chain's CDR3 is CASMTTGAYGYTF. The CDR3 coding sequence is TGTGCCAGCATGACCACCGGAGCCTATGGCTACACCTTC.

This clone has at least ten counts. Here the CDR3 reads CASSLDTGWNGYTF. For the CDR3, the DNA is TGTGCCAGCAGCTTAGACACAGGGTGGAATGGCTACACCTTC. The chain recombines TRBV11-3 with TRBJ1-2, with D possibly being TRBD1 (6 bases). The CDR3 consists of 14 residues. V lost 0 bases to trimming and J lost 6 bases, with 11 bases between them. The germline CDR1 and CDR2 sequences are SGHNT and YENEEA.

The genes are TRBV6-8 and TRBJ2-5, with 14 bases aligning to TRBD2. Germline lookup yields CDR1 MNHGY and CDR2 SAAAGT. The junction had 7 bases not matched to a gene; V was cut back by 6 bases and J by 4 bases. The CDR3 consists of 16 residues. This CDR3 is CASRGLAGVVGETQYF. CDR3 DNA sequence: TGTGCCAGCAGGGGACTAGCGGGAGTTGTAGGAGAGACCCAGTACTTC.

The rearrangement uses TRBV19 and TRBJ1-2; TRBD1 might be the D (6 bases). Germline CDR1 is LNHDA and CDR2 is SQIVND (reference sequence). This CDR3 is built from 12 residues. Between the trimmed V and J ends, which lost 2 bases and 5 bases, there was a span of 6 bases. CDR3 protein: CASSIQGYGYTF. The CDR3 DNA reads as TGTGCCAGTAGTATACAGGGGTATGGCTACACCTTC. Drawing the rest from reference TRBV19 and TRBJ1-2, the complete variable domain is DGGITQSPKYLFRKEGQNVTLSCEQNLNHDAMYWYRQDPGQGLRLIYYSQIVNDFQKGDIAEGYSVSREKKESFPLTVTSAQKNPTAFYLCASSIQGYGYTFGSGTRLTVV.

This clone turned up a few times. The chain links TRBV19 to TRBJ1-1, with 8 bases fitting TRBD1. The CDR3 runs 15 residues. CDR1 is LNHDA, CDR2 SQIVND, per germline (reference sequence). V dropped 4 bases and J dropped 4; count of bases not matched to a gene: 8. The CDR3 DNA follows: TGTGCCAGTAGTAACCGGACAGGGAGGAGCACTGAAGCTTTCTTT. It is translated as CASSNRTGRSTEAFF. Together with reference TRBV19 and TRBJ1-1, the CDR3 gives the full variable domain: DGGITQSPKYLFRKEGQNVTLSCEQNLNHDAMYWYRQDPGQGLRLIYYSQIVNDFQKGDIAEGYSVSREKKESFPLTVTSAQKNPTAFYLCASSNRTGRSTEAFFGQGTRLTVV.

Judged by abundance, this clone is medium-sized (0.01 to 0.1%). V gene TRBV19 combines with J gene TRBJ1-5; D might be TRBD1 (5 bases). Per the germline V gene, CDR1 is LNHDA and CDR2 is SQIVND (reference sequence). CDR3 length: 14 amino acids. V was shortened by 6 bases and J by 2 bases, with 11 bases between the two germline ends. Written as DNA, the CDR3 is TGTGCCAGTAGAACAGGATCGGGCAATCAGCCCCAGCATTTT. Amino acid sequence: CASRTGSGNQPQHF.

There are a few counts of this clone. The J gene is TRBJ2-2, the V gene TRBV11-3; D is possibly TRBD1 (5 bases). CDR3 length equals 15 residues. CDR1 SGHNT and CDR2 YENEEA come from the germline V gene. V was cut by 2 bases and J by 6 bases, with 13 bases left in between. The CDR3 loop reads CASSLSSEGAGELFF. CDR3 DNA sequence: TGTGCCAGCAGCTTATCCTCAGAAGGGGCCGGGGAGCTGTTTTTT.

The genes are TRBV6-8 and TRBJ2-3; D call uncertain. Germline lookup yields CDR1 MNHGY and CDR2 SAAAGT. Trimming left V 4 bases short and J 0 bases short, with 11 bases between. The CDR3 sequence is 15 residues long. The CDR3 sequence is CASSLGGSSTDTQYF. CDR3 nucleotides: TGTGCCAGCAGTTTGGGCGGTTCCAGCACAGATACGCAGTATTTT.

V is TRBV5-1 and J is TRBJ2-3; TRBD1 matches 7 bases. In germline, CDR1 is SGHRS, CDR2 YFSETQ. Unmatched junction bases numbered 8, after V lost 5 bases and J lost 5 bases. The CDR3 has 14 residues. The CDR3 region is CASRTGMVEDTQYF. CDR3 DNA: TGCGCCAGCAGGACAGGGATGGTGGAAGATACGCAGTATTTT.

This clone was seen a handful of times. The gene calls are TRBV4-1 and TRBJ1-1; TRBD1 is a possible D gene (6 bases). Germline lookup yields CDR1 MGHRA and CDR2 YSYEKL. CDR3 size: 14 residues. Trimming shortened V by 3 bases and J by 5 bases, and 13 bases separated the two germline ends. CDR3 amino acids: CASSQETGFTEAFF. DNA of the CDR3: TGCGCCAGCAGCCAGGAAACAGGGTTTACTGAAGCTTTCTTT.

V usage is TRBV30 and J usage is TRBJ2-7, with TRBD1 matching 9 bases. After removal of 8 bases from V and 2 bases from J, the junction contained 10 bases not matched to a gene. The CDR3 has 14 residues. From germline, CDR1 is GTSNPN and CDR2 SVGIG (reference sequence). CDR3 residues: CATTLRDRAYEQYF. The CDR3 nucleotides are TGTGCCACGACCCTCCGGGACAGGGCCTACGAGCAGTACTTC.